These 9 T cell receptor beta chains were all obtained from the same sample, sequenced in a study of CD8+ T cells in alopecia areata. Documented treatment: oral pan-JAK inhibitor, 5-10 mg twice daily. The sequencing template was cDNA reverse transcribed from extracted RNA. Using immunoSEQ multiplex PCR, the repertoire was profiled, and TCRdb retains in-frame clones only, with some absent. The sample comprises 95,000 to 100,000 clones, about 60% of which are singletons, and 16% rests with the top ten. Sequenced here: CD8+ T cells sorted from blood, sampled at approximately week 55, from a patient treated with tofacitinib. The receptors come from a human donor with alopecia areata.

The CDR3 loop is CAWSGGAGVYEQFF. CDR3 DNA: TGTGCCTGGAGTGGGGGAGCGGGGGTATATGAGCAGTTCTTC. This chain joins TRBV30 and TRBJ2-1; 8 nucleotides match TRBD2. The CDR3 totals 14 residues. J lost 8 bases, V lost 1 base, and 7 bases had no gene match. Per germline, CDR1 GTSNPN and CDR2 SVGIG (reference sequence).

The gene calls are TRBV7-9 and TRBJ1-4; 9 nucleotides match TRBD1. Germline trimming cut 4 bases from V and 4 bases from J; bases unmatched to any gene: 1. CDR3 length equals 14 residues. Germline CDR1 is SEHNR and CDR2 is FQNEAQ (reference sequence). The CDR3 loop reads CASSSDRGNEKLFF. DNA of the CDR3: TGTGCCAGCAGCTCGGACAGGGGTAATGAAAAACTGTTTTTT. The variable domain in full, completed from reference TRBV7-9 and TRBJ1-4, reads DTGVSQNPRHKITKRGQNVTFRCDPISEHNRLYWYRQTLGQGPEFLTYFQNEAQLEKSRLLSDRFSAERPKGSFSTLEIQRTEQGDSAMYLCASSSDRGNEKLFFGSGTQLSVL.

The genes are TRBV7-2 and TRBJ2-5; possibly TRBD2 for D (5 bases). Germline-derived CDR1 and CDR2 are SGHTA and FQGNSA. The CDR3 has 15 amino acids. The V end was cut by 1 base, the J end by 2 bases, with 11 bases between. CDR3 sequence (DNA): TGTGCCAGCAGCTTAGTATCTAGCCGGCAAGAGACCCAGTACTTC. This encodes CASSLVSSRQETQYF.

The chain recombines TRBV4-2 with TRBJ1-1; 7 bases are a match to TRBD1. Per the germline V gene, CDR1 is LGHNA and CDR2 is YNFKEQ. V dropped 3 bases and J dropped 4; count of bases not matched to a gene: 8. CDR3 length: 15 residues. This CDR3 is CASSHSTGIGTEAFF. The CDR3 DNA reads TGTGCCAGCAGCCACTCGACAGGGATAGGCACTGAAGCTTTCTTT.

This clone turned up a few times. An end of the junction differs from the germline gene, which may be a read error. V gene TRBV6-4 combines with J gene TRBJ2-2; perhaps TRBD1 as D (5 bases). In germline, CDR1 is MRHNA, CDR2 SNTAGT. This CDR3 spans 14 amino acids. In DNA, the CDR3 is TGTGCCAGCAGTGACTCGGAAGGGGCCGGAGAGCTGTTTTTT. Translating it yields CASSDSEGAGELFF.

V usage is TRBV6-5 and J usage is TRBJ2-1, with 9 bases aligning to TRBD2. V shed 7 bases and J 3 bases; nucleotides not matched to a gene: 7. The germline CDR1 and CDR2 sequences are MNHEY and SVGAGI. The CDR3 spans 15 residues. Here the CDR3 reads CASTPGRGGYNEQFF. The CDR3 nucleotides read TGTGCCAGCACCCCAGGGCGGGGGGGCTACAATGAGCAGTTCTTC.

This sequence joins TRBV12-5 and TRBJ2-3; 11 bases fit TRBD2. Trimming took 9 bases from V and 2 from J; bases not matched to a gene: 10. The CDR3 extends over 16 amino acids. In germline, CDR1 is LGHNT, CDR2 FRNRAP. As DNA, the CDR3 is TGTGCTAGCTCCAAACTAGCGGGGGATGACACAGATACGCAGTATTTT. Protein sequence: CASSKLAGDDTDTQYF.

This clone appeared a few times. The J gene is TRBJ1-5, the V gene TRBV2; D perhaps matches TRBD1 (5 bases). V was trimmed by 7 bases and J by 0 bases, leaving 13 bases between them. CDR3 length: 15 amino acids. Germline CDR1 reads SNHLY; CDR2 reads FYNNEI. The CDR3 nucleotides read TGTGCCAGCATCGGGGCAGACGTTAGCAATCAGCCCCAGCATTTT. Its protein is CASIGADVSNQPQHF.

This clone has just one count. Germline and junction disagree at one end, which may indicate a read error. V and J are TRBV30 and TRBJ2-3; perhaps TRBD1 as D (6 bases). Germline lookup yields CDR1 GTSNPN and CDR2 SVGIG (reference sequence). This CDR3 is 13 amino acids long. DNA of the CDR3: TGTGCCTGGAGCCTGGGGGCCACAGATGCGCAGTATTTT. Translating it yields CAWSLGATDAQYF.